The rows below give T cell receptor beta chains drawn from one sample of a study of cytotoxic CD8 clonotypes in ibrutinib-treated CLL. Sequencing was performed with immunoSEQ multiplex PCR; in TCRdb, only in-frame clones are kept and a portion is missing. This table has about 130,000 clones, around 80% appearing once. Here the sequenced sample was PBMCs, taken after 12 months of ibrutinib treatment. These receptors were collected from a human donor with chronic lymphocytic leukemia. The CDR3 runs from the conserved cysteine through the conserved F or W. The D gene is left open where the match is weak. Size tells how often a clone was seen (once, few, many) or the class of an expanded clone, and some rows leave it out.

j_gene | v_gene | abundance | d_gene | CDR3aa | CDR3nt
TRBJ2-1 | TRBV6-5 | . | TRBD2 | CASSYSRASGHEQFF | TGTGCCAGCAGTTACTCGAGGGCTAGCGGACATGAGCAGTTCTTC
TRBJ1-6 | TRBV29-1 | . | . | CSVGENSPLHF | TGCAGCGTGGGGGAAAATTCACCCCTCCACTTT
TRBJ2-7 | TRBV11-1 | . | . | CASSLGDYEQYF | TGTGCCAGCAGCCTGGGGGACTACGAGCAGTACTTC
TRBJ1-4 | TRBV25-1 | . | . | CASREDRSPEKLFF | TGTGCCAGCAGAGAGGACAGAAGCCCTGAAAAACTGTTTTTT
TRBJ2-7 | TRBV19 | . | TRBD1 | CASSMWAGGTGEQYF | TGTGCCAGTAGTATGTGGGCAGGGGGCACGGGCGAGCAGTACTTC
TRBJ2-7 | TRBV7-8 | . | . | CASSQMSEQYF | TGTGCCAGCAGCCAGATGAGCGAGCAGTACTTC
TRBJ2-4 | TRBV7-9 | . | TRBD2 | CASSSQRAGVSNIQYF | TGTGCCAGCAGCTCCCAACGGGCGGGAGTATCGAACATTCAGTACTTC
TRBJ2-6 | TRBV4-1 | . | TRBD1 | CASSPASGGRLSGANVLTF | TGCGCCAGCAGTCCTGCATCAGGGGGCAGGTTGTCTGGGGCCAACGTCCTGACTTTC
TRBJ2-3 | TRBV20-1 | . | . | CSARRTDTQYF | TGCAGTGCTAGGCGGACAGATACGCAGTATTTT
TRBJ2-2 | TRBV10-3 | . | . | CAIGGKNTGELFF | TGTGCCATCGGGGGGAAGAACACCGGGGAGCTGTTTTTT
TRBJ2-5 | TRBV5-1 | once | . | CASSRQQETQYF | TGCGCCAGCAGCCGACAACAAGAGACCCAGTACTTC
TRBJ2-5 | TRBV30 | . | . | CAWSVTTTQGTQYF | TGTGCCTGGAGTGTAACCACAACCCAGGGGACCCAGTACTTC
TRBJ1-2 | TRBV18 | . | TRBD1 | CASTIGTENYGYTF | TGTGCCAGCACGATTGGGACAGAAAACTATGGCTACACCTTC
TRBJ2-2 | TRBV15 | . | . | CATRATLIGELFF | TGTGCCACCAGAGCGACACTCATCGGGGAGCTGTTTTTT
TRBJ2-5 | TRBV9 | . | TRBD1 | CASSPHPTGEGTQYF | TGTGCCAGCAGCCCCCACCCTACAGGGGAAGGGACCCAGTACTTC
TRBJ2-5 | TRBV18 | few | TRBD1 | CASSPGTGAQETQYF | TGTGCCAGCTCACCCGGGACAGGGGCTCAAGAGACCCAGTACTTC
TRBJ1-2 | TRBV27 | . | . | CASSLGPDYGYTF | TGTGCCAGCAGTTTAGGACCTGACTATGGCTACACCTTC
TRBJ2-7 | TRBV28 | once | TRBD1 | CASRATPGQVGEQYF | TGTGCCAGCAGGGCTACGCCGGGACAGGTGGGCGAGCAGTACTTC
TRBJ2-1 | TRBV19 | once | . | CASSIRPRGESNEQFF | TGTGCCAGTAGTATTCGTCCCCGGGGTGAGTCCAATGAGCAGTTCTTC
TRBJ2-7 | TRBV5-8 | once | . | CASSLAGVREQYF | TGTGCCAGCAGCTTGGCTGGGGTCCGAGAGCAGTACTTC
TRBJ1-2 | TRBV7-5 | few | . | CVRSPPTTNYGYTF | TGTGTCAGAAGCCCCCCAACAACTAACTATGGCTACACCTTC
TRBJ1-1 | TRBV30 | . | . | CAWMVNRDTEAFF | TGTGCCTGGATGGTCAACAGGGACACTGAAGCTTTCTTT
TRBJ1-2 | TRBV18 | few | TRBD1 | CASSPEGQESYTF | TGTGCCAGCTCACCAGAGGGACAGGAAAGCTACACCTTC
TRBJ1-1 | TRBV5-1 | . | . | CASSPDRPMNTEAFF | TGCGCCAGCAGCCCAGACAGACCCATGAACACTGAAGCTTTCTTT
TRBJ2-3 | TRBV28 | . | . | CASSYQDGSSTDTQYF | TGTGCCAGCAGTTATCAGGACGGGAGCAGCACAGATACGCAGTATTTT
TRBJ2-7 | TRBV7-2 | once | TRBD1 | CASSQGQGSLYEQYF | TGTGCCAGCAGCCAGGGACAGGGTTCGCTCTACGAGCAGTACTTC
TRBJ1-5 | TRBV7-2 | . | . | CASSLTQGQPQHF | TGTGCCAGCAGCTTAACACAGGGTCAGCCCCAGCATTTT
TRBJ2-1 | TRBV27 | . | TRBD1 | CASSTRPTGTGIVYEQFF | TGTGCCAGCAGTACACGGCCGACAGGGACCGGGATTGTGTATGAGCAGTTCTTC
TRBJ1-2 | TRBV19 | . | . | CASSLGQFYGYTF | TGTGCCAGTAGTCTCGGACAGTTCTATGGCTACACCTTC
TRBJ2-7 | TRBV5-1 | . | TRBD1 | CASSLLRGQGALREQYF | TGCGCCAGCAGCCTCTTGAGGGGACAGGGGGCGCTCAGGGAGCAGTACTTC
TRBJ2-5 | TRBV9 | . | TRBD2 | CASSATGTTGGTQYF | TGTGCCAGCAGCGCCACCGGGACTACAGGTGGGACCCAGTACTTC
TRBJ2-3 | TRBV19 | few | TRBD2 | CASMVAGGEDTQYF | TGTGCCAGTATGGTAGCGGGAGGGGAAGATACGCAGTATTTT
TRBJ1-5 | TRBV7-9 | once | . | CASSATADNQPQHF | TGTGCCAGCAGCGCGACGGCTGACAATCAGCCCCAGCATTTT
TRBJ1-1 | TRBV4-3 | . | TRBD1 | CASSYRGTPEAFF | TGCGCCAGCAGCTACAGGGGTACGCCTGAAGCTTTCTTT
TRBJ2-3 | TRBV9 | . | . | CASSGYGTTSVGTSTDTQYF | TGTGCCAGCAGCGGCTACGGGACAACGTCTGTAGGGACTAGCACAGATACGCAGTATTTT
TRBJ2-7 | TRBV5-4 | . | TRBD2 | CASSLIASGRARYEQYF | TGTGCCAGCAGCTTGATTGCTAGCGGGAGGGCTAGGTACGAGCAGTACTTC
TRBJ2-1 | TRBV2 | . | . | CASSELNNEQFF | TGTGCCAGCAGTGAACTTAACAATGAGCAGTTCTTC
TRBJ1-5 | TRBV11-2 | . | . | CASSLLGANQPQHF | TGTGCCAGCAGCTTGCTAGGGGCAAATCAGCCCCAGCATTTT